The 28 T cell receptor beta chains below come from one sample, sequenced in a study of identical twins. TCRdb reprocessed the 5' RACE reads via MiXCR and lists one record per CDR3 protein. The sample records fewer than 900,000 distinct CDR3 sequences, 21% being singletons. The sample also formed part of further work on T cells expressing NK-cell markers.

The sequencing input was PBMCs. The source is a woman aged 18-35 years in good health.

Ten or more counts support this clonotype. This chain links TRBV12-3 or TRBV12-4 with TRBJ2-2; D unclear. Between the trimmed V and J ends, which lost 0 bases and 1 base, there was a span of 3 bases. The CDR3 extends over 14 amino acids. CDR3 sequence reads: CASSLALNTGELFF. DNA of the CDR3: TGTGCCAGCAGTTTAGCGCTGAACACCGGGGAGCTGTTTTTT.

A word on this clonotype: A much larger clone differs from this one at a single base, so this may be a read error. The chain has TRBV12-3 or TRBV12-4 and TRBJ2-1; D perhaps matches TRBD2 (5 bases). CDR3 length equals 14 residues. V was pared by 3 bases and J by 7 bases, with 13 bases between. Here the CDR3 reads CASSFRRGENEQFF. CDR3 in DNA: TGTGCCAGCAGTTTCCGACGGGGAGAGAATGAGCAGTTCTTC.

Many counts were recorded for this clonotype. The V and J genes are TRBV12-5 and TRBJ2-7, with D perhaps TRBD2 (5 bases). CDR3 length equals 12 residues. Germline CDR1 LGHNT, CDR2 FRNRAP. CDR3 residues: CAEELPSHEQYF. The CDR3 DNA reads TGTGCGGAGGAACTCCCAAGCCACGAGCAGTACTTC.

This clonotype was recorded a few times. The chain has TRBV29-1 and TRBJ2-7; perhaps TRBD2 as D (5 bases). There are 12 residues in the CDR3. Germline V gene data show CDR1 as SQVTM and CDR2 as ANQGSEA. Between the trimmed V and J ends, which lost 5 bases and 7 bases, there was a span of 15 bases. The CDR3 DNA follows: TGCAGCGTTCAGTTAGGCGGGTGGGAGCAGTACTTC. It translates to CSVQLGGWEQYF.

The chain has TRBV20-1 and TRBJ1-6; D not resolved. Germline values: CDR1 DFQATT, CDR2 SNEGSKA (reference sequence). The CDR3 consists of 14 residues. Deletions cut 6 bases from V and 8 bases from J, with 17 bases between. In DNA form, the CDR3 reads TGCAGTGCAGGCCCTCGGGAAGGTCATTCACCCCTCCACTTT. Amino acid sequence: CSAGPREGHSPLHF.

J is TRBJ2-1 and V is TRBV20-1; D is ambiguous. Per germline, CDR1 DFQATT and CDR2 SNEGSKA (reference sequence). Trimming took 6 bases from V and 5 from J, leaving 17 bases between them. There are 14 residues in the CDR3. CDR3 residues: CSAPTRSADNEQFF. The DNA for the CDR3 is TGCAGTGCCCCCACTCGGAGTGCGGACAATGAGCAGTTCTTC.

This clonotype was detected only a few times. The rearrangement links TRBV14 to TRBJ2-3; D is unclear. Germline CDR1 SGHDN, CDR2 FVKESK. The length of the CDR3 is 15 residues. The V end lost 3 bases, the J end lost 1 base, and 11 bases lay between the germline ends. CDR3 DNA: TGTGCCAGCAGCCACTGGAGCGATGGCACAGATACGCAGTATTTT. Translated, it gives CASSHWSDGTDTQYF.

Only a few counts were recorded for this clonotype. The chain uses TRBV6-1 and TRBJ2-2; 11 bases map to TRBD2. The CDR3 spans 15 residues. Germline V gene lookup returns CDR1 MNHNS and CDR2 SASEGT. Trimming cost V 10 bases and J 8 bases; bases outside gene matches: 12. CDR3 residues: CATWGLAESSGELFF. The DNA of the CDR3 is TGTGCCACCTGGGGACTAGCGGAATCATCGGGGGAGCTGTTTTTT.

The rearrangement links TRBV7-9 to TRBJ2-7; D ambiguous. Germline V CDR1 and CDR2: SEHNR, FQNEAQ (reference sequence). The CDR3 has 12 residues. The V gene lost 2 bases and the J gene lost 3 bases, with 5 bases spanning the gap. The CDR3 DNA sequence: TGTGCCAGCAGCTTAAATTACTACGAGCAGTACTTC. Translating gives CASSLNYYEQYF. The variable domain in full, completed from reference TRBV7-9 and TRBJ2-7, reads DTGVSQNPRHKITKRGQNVTFRCDPISEHNRLYWYRQTLGQGPEFLTYFQNEAQLEKSRLLSDRFSAERPKGSFSTLEIQRTEQGDSAMYLCASSLNYYEQYFGPGTRLTVT.

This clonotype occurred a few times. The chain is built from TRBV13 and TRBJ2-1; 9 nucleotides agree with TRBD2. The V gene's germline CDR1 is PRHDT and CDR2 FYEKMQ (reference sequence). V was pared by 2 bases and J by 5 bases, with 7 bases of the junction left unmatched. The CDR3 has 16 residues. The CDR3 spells CASSLLRTSADNEQFF. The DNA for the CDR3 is TGTGCCAGCAGCTTACTAAGGACTAGCGCCGACAATGAGCAGTTCTTC.

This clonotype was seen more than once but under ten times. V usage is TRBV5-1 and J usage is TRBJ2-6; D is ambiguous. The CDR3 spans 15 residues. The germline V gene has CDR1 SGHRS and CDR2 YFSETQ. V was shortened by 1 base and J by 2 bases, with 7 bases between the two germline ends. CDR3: CASSLSRTGANVLTF. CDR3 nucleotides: TGCGCCAGCAGCTTGTCCCGGACTGGGGCCAACGTCCTGACTTTC.

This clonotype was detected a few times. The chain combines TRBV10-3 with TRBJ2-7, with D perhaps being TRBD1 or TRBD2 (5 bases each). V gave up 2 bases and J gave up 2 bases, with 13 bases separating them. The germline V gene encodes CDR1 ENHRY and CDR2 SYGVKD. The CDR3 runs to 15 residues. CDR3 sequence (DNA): TGTGCCATCAGTGAGCAAGCCGGGGCCCCCTACGAGCAGTACTTC. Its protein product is CAISEQAGAPYEQYF.

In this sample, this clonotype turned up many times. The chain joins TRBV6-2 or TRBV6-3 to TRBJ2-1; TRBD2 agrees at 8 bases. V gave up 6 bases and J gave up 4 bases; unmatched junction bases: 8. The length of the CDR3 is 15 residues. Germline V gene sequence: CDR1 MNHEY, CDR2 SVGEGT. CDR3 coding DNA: TGTGCCAGCAGACCTAGGACTAGCCGGTACAATGAGCAGTTCTTC. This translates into CASRPRTSRYNEQFF.

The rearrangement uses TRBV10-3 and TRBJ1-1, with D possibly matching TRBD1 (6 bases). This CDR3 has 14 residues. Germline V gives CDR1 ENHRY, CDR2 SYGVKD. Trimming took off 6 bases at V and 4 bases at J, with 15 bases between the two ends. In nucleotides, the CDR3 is TGTGCCATCAGCCACGCAAGGGGGGGCACTGAAGCTTTCTTT. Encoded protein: CAISHARGGTEAFF.

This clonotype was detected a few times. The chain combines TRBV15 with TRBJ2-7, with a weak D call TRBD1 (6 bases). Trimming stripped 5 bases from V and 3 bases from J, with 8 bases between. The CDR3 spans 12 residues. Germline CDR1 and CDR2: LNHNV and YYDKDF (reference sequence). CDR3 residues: CATSVTGYEQYF. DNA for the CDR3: TGTGCCACCAGCGTGACAGGCTACGAGCAGTACTTC.

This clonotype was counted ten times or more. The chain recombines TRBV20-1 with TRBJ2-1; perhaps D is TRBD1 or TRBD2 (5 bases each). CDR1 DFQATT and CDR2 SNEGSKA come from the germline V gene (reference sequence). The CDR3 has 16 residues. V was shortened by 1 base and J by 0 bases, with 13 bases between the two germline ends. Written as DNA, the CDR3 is TGCAGTGCTAGAGTTGAGGGACCTTACTCCTACAATGAGCAGTTCTTC. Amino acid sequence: CSARVEGPYSYNEQFF.

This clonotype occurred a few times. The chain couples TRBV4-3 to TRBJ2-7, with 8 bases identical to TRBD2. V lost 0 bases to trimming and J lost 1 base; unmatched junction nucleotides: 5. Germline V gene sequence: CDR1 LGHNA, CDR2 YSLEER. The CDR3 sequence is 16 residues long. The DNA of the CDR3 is TGCGCCAGCAGCCAAGATGAGTCGGGAGGGTCCTACGAGCAGTACTTC. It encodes CASSQDESGGSYEQYF.

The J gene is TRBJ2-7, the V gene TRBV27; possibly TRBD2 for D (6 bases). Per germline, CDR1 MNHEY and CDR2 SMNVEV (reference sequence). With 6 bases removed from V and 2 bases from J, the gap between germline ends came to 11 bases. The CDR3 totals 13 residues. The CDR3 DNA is TGTGCCAGCAGCCGGGAGCTTACCTACGAGCAGTACTTC. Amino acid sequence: CASSRELTYEQYF.

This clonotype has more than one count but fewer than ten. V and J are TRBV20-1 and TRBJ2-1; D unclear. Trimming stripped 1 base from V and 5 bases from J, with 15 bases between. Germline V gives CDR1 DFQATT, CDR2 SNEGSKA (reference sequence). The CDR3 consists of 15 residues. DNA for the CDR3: TGCAGTGCTAGAGGTAGACCGGTTTCCCACAATGAGCAGTTCTTC. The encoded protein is CSARGRPVSHNEQFF.

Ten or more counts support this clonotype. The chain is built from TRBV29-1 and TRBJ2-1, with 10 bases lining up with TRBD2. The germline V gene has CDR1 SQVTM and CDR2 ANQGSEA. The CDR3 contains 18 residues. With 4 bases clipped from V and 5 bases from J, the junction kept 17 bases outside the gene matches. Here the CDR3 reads CSVVSSGGHVVFNNEQFF. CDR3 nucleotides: TGCAGCGTTGTTTCTAGCGGGGGCCATGTGGTCTTTAACAATGAGCAGTTCTTC.

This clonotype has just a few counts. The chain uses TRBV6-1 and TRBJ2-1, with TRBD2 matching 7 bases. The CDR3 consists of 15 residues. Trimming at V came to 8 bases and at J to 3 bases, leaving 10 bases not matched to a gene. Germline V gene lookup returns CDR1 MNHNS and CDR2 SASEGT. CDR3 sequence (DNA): TGTGCCAGCCTACCCCCCGGGGGGAGCTACAATGAGCAGTTCTTC. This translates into CASLPPGGSYNEQFF.

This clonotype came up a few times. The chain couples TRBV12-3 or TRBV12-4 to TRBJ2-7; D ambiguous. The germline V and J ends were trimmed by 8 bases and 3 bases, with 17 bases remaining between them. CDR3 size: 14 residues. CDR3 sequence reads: CASAPGSNIYEQYF. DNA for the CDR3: TGTGCCAGCGCACCCGGGTCGAACATCTACGAGCAGTACTTC.

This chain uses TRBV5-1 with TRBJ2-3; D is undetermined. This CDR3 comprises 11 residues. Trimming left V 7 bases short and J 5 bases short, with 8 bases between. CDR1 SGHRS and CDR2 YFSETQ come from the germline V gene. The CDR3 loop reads CASANQDTQYF. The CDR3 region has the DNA TGCGCCAGCGCCAACCAAGATACGCAGTATTTT.

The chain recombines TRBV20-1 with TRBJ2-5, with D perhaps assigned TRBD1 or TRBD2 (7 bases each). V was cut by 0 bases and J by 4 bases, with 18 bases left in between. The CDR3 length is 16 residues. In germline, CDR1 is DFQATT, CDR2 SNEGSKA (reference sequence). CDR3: CSARDLYRGGRETQYF. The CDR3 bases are TGCAGTGCTAGAGATCTCTACAGGGGAGGGCGAGAGACCCAGTACTTC.

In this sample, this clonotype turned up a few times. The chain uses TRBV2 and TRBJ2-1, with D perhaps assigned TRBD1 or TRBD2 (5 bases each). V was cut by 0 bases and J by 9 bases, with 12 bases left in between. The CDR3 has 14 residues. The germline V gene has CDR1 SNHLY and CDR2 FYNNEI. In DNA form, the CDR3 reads TGTGCCAGCAGTGAAGCCCGGGGCTGGGGTGAGCAGTTCTTC. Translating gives CASSEARGWGEQFF.

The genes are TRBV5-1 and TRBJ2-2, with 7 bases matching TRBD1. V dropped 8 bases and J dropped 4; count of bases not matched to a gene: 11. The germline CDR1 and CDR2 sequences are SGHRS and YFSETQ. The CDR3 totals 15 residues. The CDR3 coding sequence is TGCGCCAGTAGCAAGGGGGCAGTTAGCACCGGGGAGCTGTTTTTT. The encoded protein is CASSKGAVSTGELFF.

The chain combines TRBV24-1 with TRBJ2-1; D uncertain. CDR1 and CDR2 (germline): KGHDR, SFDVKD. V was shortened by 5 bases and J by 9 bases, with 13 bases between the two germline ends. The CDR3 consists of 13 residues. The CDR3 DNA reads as TGTGCCACCAGTGGACCCTACGTGGGTGAGCAGTTCTTC. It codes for CATSGPYVGEQFF.

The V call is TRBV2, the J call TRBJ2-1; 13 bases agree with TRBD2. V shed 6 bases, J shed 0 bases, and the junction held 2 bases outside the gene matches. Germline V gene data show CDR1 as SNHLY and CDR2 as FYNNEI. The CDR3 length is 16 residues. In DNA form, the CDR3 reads TGTGCCAGCAGAAGGACTAGCGGGAGCTCCTACAATGAGCAGTTCTTC. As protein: CASRRTSGSSYNEQFF. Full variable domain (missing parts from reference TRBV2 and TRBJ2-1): EPEVTQTPSHQVTQMGQEVILRCVPISNHLYFYWYRQILGQKVEFLVSFYNNEISEKSEIFDDQFSVERPDGSNFTLKIRSTKLEDSAMYFCASRRTSGSSYNEQFFGPGTRLTVL.